Following are 24 T cell receptor beta chains from one sample sequenced in a study of regulatory T cells in long-lasting Graves disease. Time point in this sample: persistent/refractory GD, antithyroid drugs over 5 years with positive TRAb. Scientists built the TCR library using RNA that was extracted from PBMCs. According to the study, TCR beta libraries were built with iRepertoire HTBI primers and CDR3-region Arm-PCR. TCRdb reprocessed the multiplex PCR reads with MiXCR, giving one entry per CDR3 protein. The table shows about 400,000 distinct CDR3 sequences, with under 25% occurring only once. The sequences come from peripheral blood mononuclear cells (PBMCs), collected when the disease was refractory, from a patient treated with antithyroid drugs. The receptors were gathered from a female donor with Graves disease.

This clonotype has only a few counts. The chain recombines TRBV30 with TRBJ1-2; 10 bases fit TRBD1. Per the germline V gene, CDR1 is GTSNPN and CDR2 is SVGIG (reference sequence). The CDR3 is made up of 12 amino acids. Trimming removed 6 bases from V and 8 bases from J; junction bases left unmatched: 6. This CDR3 reads CACDRGQVGYTF. CDR3 bases: TGTGCCTGTGACAGGGGGCAGGTGGGCTACACCTTC.

The chain has TRBV27 and TRBJ2-7; D is unresolved. The CDR3 consists of 13 residues. Germline lookup yields CDR1 MNHEY and CDR2 SMNVEV (reference sequence). Trimming pared 5 bases from V and 3 bases from J, leaving 11 bases between. The CDR3 here is CASSQFDGYEQYF. The DNA of the CDR3 is TGTGCCAGCAGTCAGTTCGACGGCTACGAGCAGTACTTC.

This clonotype was observed many times. This rearrangement joins TRBV20-1 to TRBJ1-2; D remains unclear. Per the germline V gene, CDR1 is DFQATT and CDR2 is SNEGSKA (reference sequence). The CDR3 extends over 14 amino acids. V gave up 0 bases and J gave up 4 bases, with 12 bases separating them. CDR3 sequence reads: CSARDTRPFYGYTF. For the CDR3, the DNA is TGCAGTGCTAGAGATACGCGGCCATTCTATGGCTACACCTTC.

CDR3 loop: CASSQDLGGIYEQYF. The CDR3 nucleotides read TGTGCCAGCAGCCAAGATCTGGGGGGAATCTACGAGCAGTACTTC. The V call is TRBV3-1, the J call TRBJ2-7; a weak D match, TRBD2 (6 bases). The CDR3 runs to 15 residues. Deletions cut 0 bases from V and 3 bases from J, with 12 bases between. CDR1 is LGHDT, CDR2 YNNKEL, per germline (reference sequence).

Only a few counts were recorded for this clonotype. V is TRBV7-2 and J is TRBJ2-7; tentatively, D is TRBD1 (6 bases). Germline-derived CDR1 and CDR2 are SGHTA and FQGNSA. V gave up 5 bases and J gave up 10 bases, with 18 bases separating them. The CDR3 sequence is 13 residues long. The CDR3: CASSQTGPTSQYF. As DNA, the CDR3 is TGTGCCAGCAGCCAGACAGGACCTACGAGCCAGTACTTC.

There are many counts of this clonotype. The gene calls are TRBV18 and TRBJ2-5; no clear D. V shed 1 base and J shed 2 bases, with 8 bases lying between them. Germline lookup yields CDR1 KGHSH and CDR2 LQKENI. CDR3 size: 14 residues. The CDR3 nucleotides are TGTGCCAGCTCACCACGCCAGGCTCAAGAGACCCAGTACTTC. It translates to CASSPRQAQETQYF.

This clonotype was recorded at least ten times. This chain joins TRBV2 and TRBJ1-5; 9 nucleotides line up with TRBD1. This CDR3 is built from 15 residues. CDR1 is SNHLY and CDR2 is FYNNEI in the germline V gene. V gave up 7 bases and J gave up 2 bases; unmatched junction bases: 6. CDR3 in DNA: TGTGCCAGCAAGGGACAGGGCGTCGGCAATCAGCCCCAGCATTTT. This codes for CASKGQGVGNQPQHF.

This clonotype appeared a few times. The chain employs TRBV29-1 and TRBJ2-5, with D possibly TRBD2 on 6 matching bases. CDR3 size: 15 residues. Trimming cost V 6 bases and J 3 bases, with 20 bases left between them. Germline CDR1 and CDR2: SQVTM and ANQGSEA. The CDR3, as DNA: TGCAGCGTAAAAGGGGCGGCGGGGCATAAAGAGACCCAGTACTTC. It translates to CSVKGAAGHKETQYF.

CDR3 protein: CASTYQGRENTIYF. CDR3 DNA: TGTGCCAGCACCTACCAGGGGCGGGAAAACACCATATATTTT. The chain recombines TRBV13 with TRBJ1-3, with a weak D call TRBD1 (6 bases). Looked up from germline, CDR1 is PRHDT and CDR2 is FYEKMQ (reference sequence). Trimming removed 7 bases from V and 6 bases from J, with 16 bases in between. This CDR3 has 14 amino acids.

This clonotype was recorded many times. The chain uses TRBV27 and TRBJ2-7, with TRBD1 identical over 7 bases. Germline V CDR1 and CDR2: MNHEY, SMNVEV (reference sequence). The CDR3 loop spans 14 amino acids. V shed 4 bases, J shed 0 bases, and the junction held 3 bases outside the gene matches. CDR3 in amino acids: CASSWDSSSYEQYF. The CDR3 nucleotides are TGTGCCAGCAGTTGGGACAGTAGCTCCTACGAGCAGTACTTC.

CDR3: CASSAGTGRTGELFF. DNA for the CDR3: TGTGCCAGCAGCGCAGGGACAGGGAGGACCGGGGAGCTGTTTTTT. The chain links TRBV11-2 to TRBJ2-2, with 9 bases lining up with TRBD1. The J segment lost 5 bases and the V segment lost 5 bases, leaving 6 bases of the junction unmatched. Per germline, CDR1 SGHAT and CDR2 FQNNGV. This CDR3 region has 15 residues. The variable domain in full, with the rest retrieved from reference TRBV11-2 and TRBJ2-2, is EAGVAQSPRYKIIEKRQSVAFWCNPISGHATLYWYQQILGQGPKLLIQFQNNGVVDDSQLPKDRFSAERLKGVDSTLKIQPAKLEDSAVYLCASSAGTGRTGELFFGEGSRLTVL.

This clonotype has at least ten counts. The CDR3 DNA is TGTGCCAGCAGGAGGGAGTTTGGGGACAGCTCAGCTTTCTTT. It codes for CASRREFGDSSAFF. This chain links TRBV12-3 or TRBV12-4 with TRBJ1-1; 7 bases align to TRBD1. The V segment lost 6 bases and the J segment 10 bases; nucleotides outside the gene matches: 14. CDR3 length: 14 residues.

This clonotype occurred many times. The chain links TRBV28 to TRBJ2-5, with 9 bases that match TRBD1. The ends lost 8 bases at V and 7 bases at J; junction bases unmatched: 8. Germline lookup yields CDR1 MDHEN and CDR2 SYDVKM. The CDR3 loop spans 13 amino acids. The CDR3 loop reads CASRTGDYGTQYF. In DNA, the CDR3 is TGTGCCAGCCGGACAGGGGATTATGGGACCCAGTACTTC.

This clonotype was observed a single time. V and J are TRBV18 and TRBJ1-3; the match to TRBD1 covers 7 bases. Germline values: CDR1 KGHSH, CDR2 LQKENI. The CDR3 extends over 16 amino acids. Unmatched junction bases numbered 5, after V lost 1 base and J lost 2 bases. CDR3 coding DNA: TGTGCCAGCTCACCACTTGAGGGGGCGGCTGGAAACACCATATATTTT. Protein: CASSPLEGAAGNTIYF. The variable domain in full, with the rest retrieved from reference TRBV18 and TRBJ1-3, is NAGVMQNPRHLVRRRGQEARLRCSPMKGHSHVYWYRQLPEEGLKFMVYLQKENIIDESGMPKERFSAEFPKEGPSILRIQQVVRGDSAAYFCASSPLEGAAGNTIYFGEGSWLTVV.

CDR3 loop: CASSFPGRTYNEQFF. The DNA of the CDR3 is TGCGCCAGCAGCTTTCCGGGACGAACCTACAATGAGCAGTTCTTC. The chain is built from TRBV5-1 and TRBJ2-1; D tentatively reads TRBD1 or TRBD2 (5 bases each). Germline V gives CDR1 SGHRS, CDR2 YFSETQ. The V gene lost 2 bases and the J gene lost 2 bases, with 11 bases spanning the gap. This CDR3 has 15 amino acids.

This rearrangement joins TRBV29-1 to TRBJ1-1; 11 bases are shared with TRBD1. Germline lookup yields CDR1 SQVTM and CDR2 ANQGSEA. The length of the CDR3 is 14 residues. Germline trimming cut 1 base from V and 4 bases from J; bases unmatched to any gene: 2. CDR3 protein: CSVEGTGGGTEAFF. The CDR3 bases are TGCAGCGTTGAAGGGACAGGGGGCGGCACTGAAGCTTTCTTT.

This clonotype has more than one count but fewer than ten. V is TRBV6-5 and J is TRBJ1-1; D call uncertain. CDR1 MNHEY and CDR2 SVGAGI come from the germline V gene. This CDR3 is built from 12 residues. The V and J ends lost 2 bases and 7 bases respectively, with 8 bases between them. As DNA, the CDR3 is TGTGCCAGCAGTTACGACGGATTTGAAGCTTTCTTT. Protein: CASSYDGFEAFF.

This clonotype was recorded a few times. This rearrangement joins TRBV15 to TRBJ2-2; TRBD2 matches 14 bases. The ends lost 0 bases at V and 4 bases at J; junction bases unmatched: 4. This CDR3 has 18 residues. Germline V CDR1 and CDR2: LNHNV, YYDKDF (reference sequence). The DNA for the CDR3 is TGTGCCACCAGCAGAGATCGGGGACTAGCGGGAGCCACCGGGGAGCTGTTTTTT. Amino acids: CATSRDRGLAGATGELFF.

Remarks on this clonotype: A much more abundant neighbour one base away suggests this may be a read error. This chain connects TRBV20-1 to TRBJ1-4, with D possibly matching TRBD1 (6 bases). Germline V gene data show CDR1 as DFQATT and CDR2 as SNEGSKA (reference sequence). The CDR3 has 12 residues. In DNA form, the CDR3 reads TGCACCATAGCAGGGGCGGGAGGAAAACTGTTTTTT. This codes for CTIAGAGGKLFF.

This clonotype was observed many times. The rearrangement links TRBV20-1 to TRBJ2-5; D gene ambiguous. CDR1 and CDR2 from the germline V gene are DFQATT and SNEGSKA (reference sequence). V was pared by 3 bases and J by 3 bases, with 8 bases between. The CDR3 has 12 amino acids. The chain's CDR3 is CSARPSEETQYF. The CDR3 DNA follows: TGCAGTGCTAGGCCCTCAGAAGAGACCCAGTACTTC.

This clonotype was recorded many times. The chain combines TRBV7-2 with TRBJ2-7; D may be TRBD1 (6 bases). The CDR3 covers 15 residues. The V and J ends lost 4 bases and 3 bases respectively, with 16 bases between them. Per germline, CDR1 SGHTA and CDR2 FQGNSA. The CDR3 region is CASSSLGTLSYEQYF. Written as DNA, the CDR3 is TGTGCCAGCAGCTCCCTCGGGACACTTAGCTACGAGCAGTACTTC. The full variable domain, in which reference TRBV7-2 and TRBJ2-7 provide the parts outside the CDR3, is GAGVSQSPSNKVTEKGKDVELRCDPISGHTALYWYRQSLGQGLEFLIYFQGNSAPDKSGLPSDRFSAERTGGSVSTLTIQRTQQEDSAVYLCASSSLGTLSYEQYFGPGTRLTVT.

This clonotype was seen ten or more times. The rearrangement joins TRBV7-2 to TRBJ1-1, with D perhaps matching TRBD1 (5 bases). Germline V gene sequence: CDR1 SGHTA, CDR2 FQGNSA. Trimming left V 1 base short and J 5 bases short, with 11 bases between. CDR3 length equals 14 residues. CDR3 in amino acids: CASSLDIWGTEAFF. Here the CDR3 DNA reads TGTGCCAGCAGCTTAGATATCTGGGGGACTGAAGCTTTCTTT. Full variable domain (missing parts from reference TRBV7-2 and TRBJ1-1): GAGVSQSPSNKVTEKGKDVELRCDPISGHTALYWYRQSLGQGLEFLIYFQGNSAPDKSGLPSDRFSAERTGGSVSTLTIQRTQQEDSAVYLCASSLDIWGTEAFFGQGTRLTVV.

This clonotype was observed many times. This chain connects TRBV2 to TRBJ1-2, with TRBD1 matching 7 bases. In germline, CDR1 is SNHLY, CDR2 FYNNEI. V lost 8 bases to trimming and J lost 0 bases; unmatched junction nucleotides: 6. The CDR3 is made up of 14 amino acids. The DNA of the CDR3 is TGTGCCAGCGGGGGGACAGTACCTAACTATGGCTACACCTTC. This codes for CASGGTVPNYGYTF.

The table lists this clonotype with many counts. This chain uses TRBV10-3 with TRBJ1-2; D perhaps matches TRBD1 (6 bases). V dropped 8 bases and J dropped 3 bases, with 13 bases sitting between them. The germline gives CDR1 ENHRY, CDR2 SYGVKD. This CDR3 spans 13 amino acids. CDR3 residues: CAIASGQHYGYTF. DNA of the CDR3: TGTGCCATCGCCTCGGGACAACACTATGGCTACACCTTC.